This TCR beta chain is drawn from a study of blood T cell repertoires in COVID-19. Looking at the study overall: T cells, B-cell-depleted T cells, or PBMCs provided the cDNA or gDNA that served as material.

A few counts support this clone. Measured with immunoSEQ multiplex PCR; TCRdb has only the in-frame clones, and not every one. The table has 210,000 or so clones, about nine tenths seen once. The TCR originated in a man younger than 40 with COVID-19, enrolled during active disease. Sequencing input: peripheral blood.

CDR3 amino acids: CASIIRKGDTGELFF. The CDR3 DNA reads as TGTGCCAGCATAATAAGAAAGGGGGACACCGGGGAGCTGTTTTTT. This chain uses TRBV7-2 with TRBJ2-2; weak D call: TRBD1 (6 bases). V lost 7 bases and J lost 3, with 15 bases in between. The CDR3 spans 15 residues. The V gene's germline CDR1 is SGHTA and CDR2 FQGNSA.